This is a list of T cell receptor beta chains from one sample in a study of radiation and T cells in renal cell carcinoma. Assay used: immunoSEQ multiplex PCR; TCRdb lists only in-frame clones, some missing. The table records tens of thousands of clones, 65% to 90% of them present only once. Sequencing used blood, obtained from a patient whose treatment included radiotherapy and nephrectomy. The receptors shown here come from a woman aged 50 to 65 with renal cell carcinoma. CDR3s include the opening cysteine and the closing phenylalanine or tryptophan. The order of the fields is J gene, D gene, clone size, V gene, CDR3 DNA, CDR3 protein. D genes are given only for firm matches. Clone size is shown for a subset of rows, as once, few, many or a class of expanded clone.

TRBJ1-3 | - | once | TRBV6-5 | TGTGCCAGCAGTTACTCGATGCTCTCCGGAAACACCATATATTTT | CASSYSMLSGNTIYF
TRBJ1-2 | - | few | TRBV11-2 | TGTGCCAGCAGCCCGGACATTAACTATGGCTACACCTTC | CASSPDINYGYTF
TRBJ2-3 | - | - | TRBV6-5 | TGTGCCAGCAGGCCTGACGTAAGCACAGATACGCAGTATTTT | CASRPDVSTDTQYF
TRBJ2-1 | TRBD2 | - | TRBV11-3 | TGTGCCAGCAGCCACGGACTAGCCTACGAGCAGTTCTTC | CASSHGLAYEQFF
TRBJ2-5 | - | - | TRBV25-1 | TGTGCCGGGGGAGGGGACACCAAAGAGACCCAGTACTTC | CAGGGDTKETQYF
TRBJ1-1 | - | once | TRBV19 | TGTGCCAGTAGTATGGCCCAGCGCACAGGGAACACTGAAGCTTTCTTT | CASSMAQRTGNTEAFF
TRBJ1-2 | - | - | TRBV2 | TGTGCCAGCAGTGGAGTAGCCTACTATGGCTACACCTTC | CASSGVAYYGYTF
TRBJ1-2 | - | - | TRBV29-1 | TGCAGCGTTGGTAGGGGGGCTGGTGGCTACACCTTC | CSVGRGAGGYTF
TRBJ2-3 | - | - | TRBV19 | TGTGCCAGTAGTATCGCAGCGGGCGGGACGCAGTATTTT | CASSIAAGGTQYF
TRBJ1-1 | - | - | TRBV7-9 | TGTGCCAGCAGTAGCGACCTGAGGATGAACACTGAAGCTTTCTTT | CASSSDLRMNTEAFF
TRBJ2-1 | - | - | TRBV5-1 | TGCGCCAGCAGCTTATATACCGGGAGCTCCTACAATGAGCAGTTCTTC | CASSLYTGSSYNEQFF
TRBJ1-3 | - | - | TRBV7-2 | TGTGCCAGCAGCTTAGCTTCCGGGTTTGCTGGAAACACCATATATTTT | CASSLASGFAGNTIYF
TRBJ2-7 | - | - | TRBV6-6 | TGTGCCAGCACCCCTGGGGGGTTGTCCTACGAGCAGTACTTC | CASTPGGLSYEQYF
TRBJ2-3 | TRBD1 | - | TRBV27 | TGTGCCAGCAGTTTAAGGGGGCAGTCCACAGATACGCAGTATTTT | CASSLRGQSTDTQYF
TRBJ2-1 | TRBD1 | once | TRBV10-3 | TGTGCCATCAGCCAGGGACAGGGCTCCTACAATGAGCAGTTCTTC | CAISQGQGSYNEQFF
TRBJ1-1 | TRBD1 | - | TRBV10-3 | TGTGCCATCAGTGAGTCACCAATACAGGGGCGGAACACTGAAGCTTTCTTT | CAISESPIQGRNTEAFF
TRBJ2-7 | - | - | TRBV7-2 | TGTGCCAGCAGCTTAGGTAACGAGCAGTACTTC | CASSLGNEQYF
TRBJ2-7 | - | - | TRBV7-9 | TGTGCCAGCAGCGCATATAACGAGCAGTACTTC | CASSAYNEQYF
TRBJ1-2 | TRBD1 | - | TRBV5-4 | TGTGCCAGCAGCAGAGACAGGGGGGATGGCTACACCTTC | CASSRDRGDGYTF
TRBJ1-1 | - | few | TRBV6-1 | TGTGCCAGCAGTGAAGTTGGTTACACTGAAGCTTTCTTT | CASSEVGYTEAFF
TRBJ2-2 | - | - | TRBV5-6 | TGTGCCAGCAGCTTGGAGGTTAACAGACCCGACACCGGGGAGCTGTTTTTT | CASSLEVNRPDTGELFF
TRBJ1-2 | TRBD1 | - | TRBV6-1 | TGTGCCAGCAGTGCACGACGGACAGGGAAGAGCACCTTC | CASSARRTGKSTF
TRBJ2-3 | TRBD2 | - | TRBV25-1 | TGTGCCAGCAGTGACGGGGGGGCTGATACGCAGTATTTT | CASSDGGADTQYF
TRBJ1-5 | - | - | TRBV30 | TGTGCCTGGCGAGGGGACTATACGCCCCAGCATTTT | CAWRGDYTPQHF
TRBJ2-5 | TRBD2 | - | TRBV7-2 | TGTGCCAGCAGCTTAGCTGGGACTAGGGAGACCCAGTACTTC | CASSLAGTRETQYF
TRBJ2-1 | TRBD2 | few | TRBV4-2 | TGTGCCAGCAGCCCCTGGGTAGCGGGAAATGAGCAGTTCTTC | CASSPWVAGNEQFF
TRBJ2-2 | TRBD2 | - | TRBV7-2 | TGTGCCAGCACCGGACGGGGGGGTAACGGGGAGCTGTTTTTT | CASTGRGGNGELFF
TRBJ1-2 | - | - | TRBV7-8 | TGTGCCAGCAGTAGTGCCTTCTATGGCTACACCTTC | CASSSAFYGYTF
TRBJ2-2 | - | - | TRBV5-1 | TGCGCCAGCAGCACGACGTCCTACACCGGGGAGCTGTTTTTT | CASSTTSYTGELFF
TRBJ2-1 | TRBD2 | - | TRBV6-5 | TGTGCCAGCAGAAGGCAGCGGGGTAAGAATGAGCAGTTCTTC | CASRRQRGKNEQFF
TRBJ2-7 | TRBD1 | - | TRBV9 | TGTGCCAGCAGCGAAATAGCCGGGACAGGGGCCCACGAGCAGTACTTC | CASSEIAGTGAHEQYF
TRBJ2-7 | TRBD2 | - | TRBV10-3 | TGTGCCACTCGACTAGCGGACAGCTCCTACGAGCAGTACTTC | CATRLADSSYEQYF
TRBJ2-5 | - | - | TRBV7-2 | TGTGCCAGCAGCACGAATTCAGGGACTCAAGAGACCCAGTACTTC | CASSTNSGTQETQYF
TRBJ2-3 | TRBD1 | - | TRBV5-1 | TGCGCCAGCAGCTTTAGGGACAGATTACCGGATACGCAGTATTTT | CASSFRDRLPDTQYF
TRBJ1-2 | - | - | TRBV14 | TGTGCCAGCAGCCAACGAGTCGGGGACGGCTACACCTTC | CASSQRVGDGYTF
TRBJ2-2 | - | - | TRBV11-2 | TGTGCCAGCAGCCCACAAGTCACCGGGGAGCTGTTTTTT | CASSPQVTGELFF
TRBJ2-2 | - | - | TRBV28 | TGTGCCAGCTATAGACCAGGGGGGATCGGGGAGCTGTTTTTT | CASYRPGGIGELFF
TRBJ1-1 | TRBD1 | - | TRBV6-6 | TGTGCCAGCAGGTATCCGACAGGGGGAGGCATTGGAGCTTTCTTT | CASRYPTGGGIGAFF
TRBJ2-1 | - | - | TRBV20-1 | TGCAGTGCCGGGAACAATGAGCAGTTCTTC | CSAGNNEQFF
TRBJ2-7 | TRBD1 | - | TRBV14 | TGTGCCAGCAGCGCACCGGGACAGGGGGCCCTCGAGCAGTACTTC | CASSAPGQGALEQYF
TRBJ1-1 | - | - | TRBV19 | TGTGCCACCCAACCGCAGGGACACGGTGGGACTGAAGCTTTCTTT | CATQPQGHGGTEAFF
TRBJ2-1 | TRBD1 | - | TRBV5-4 | TGTGCCAGCAGCTCGGAGACAGGGGGGAATGAGCAGTTCTTC | CASSSETGGNEQFF
TRBJ2-5 | TRBD2 | - | TRBV7-2 | TGTGCCAGCAGCCTTACTAGCGGACAAGAGACCCAGTACTTC | CASSLTSGQETQYF
TRBJ2-5 | - | - | TRBV28 | TGTGCCAGCAGTGCGAACGGGGCTGCTCAAGAGACCCAGTACTTC | CASSANGAAQETQYF
TRBJ1-3 | - | once | TRBV28 | TGTGCCAGCAGTCCTAGCAACACCATATATTTT | CASSPSNTIYF
TRBJ2-1 | TRBD2 | - | TRBV27 | TGTGCCAGCAGTTCTACTACCGGGACTAGGGTTTACAATGAGCAGTTCTTC | CASSSTTGTRVYNEQFF
TRBJ1-2 | - | - | TRBV19 | TGTGCCAGTAGTATAAAGGGGGTGTTTGGCTATGGCTACACCTTC | CASSIKGVFGYGYTF
TRBJ2-5 | TRBD2 | once | TRBV11-3 | TGTGCCAGCAGCTTGGTAGCGGGGGCTGAGACCCAGTACTTC | CASSLVAGAETQYF
TRBJ1-2 | - | - | TRBV7-9 | TGTGCCAGCGGACTTCGGGGTTTTGACTATGGCTACACCTTC | CASGLRGFDYGYTF
TRBJ2-7 | - | - | TRBV29-1 | TGCAGCGTTGAAGGCTTCGGAGGAGACTCCTACGAGCAGTACTTC | CSVEGFGGDSYEQYF
TRBJ1-4 | - | once | TRBV7-2 | TGTGCCAGCAGCTTAGGGATCACTAATGAAAAACTGTTTTTT | CASSLGITNEKLFF
TRBJ1-3 | TRBD1 | - | TRBV4-2 | TGTGCCAGCAGCCAAGGGGGACAGAAAGGAAACACCATATATTTT | CASSQGGQKGNTIYF
TRBJ2-2 | TRBD1 | - | TRBV7-2 | TGTGCCAGCAGCTTGGGACAGGGCACCGGGGAGCTGTTTTTT | CASSLGQGTGELFF
TRBJ2-7 | TRBD2 | - | TRBV7-2 | TGTGCCAGCAGCTTAGGGGCCGGCGGGGGGGCGTACGAGCAGTACTTC | CASSLGAGGGAYEQYF
TRBJ1-3 | TRBD1 | - | TRBV2 | TGTGCCAGCACGATTGACAGGGTCGCTGGAAACACCATATATTTT | CASTIDRVAGNTIYF
TRBJ1-5 | - | - | TRBV27 | TGTGCCAGCAGTTGGGACCGTAATCAGCCCCAGCATTTT | CASSWDRNQPQHF
TRBJ1-6 | - | - | TRBV5-6 | TGTGCCAGCAGCTTGGTTCAACAGAATAATTCACCCCTCCACTTT | CASSLVQQNNSPLHF
TRBJ2-3 | - | - | TRBV4-1 | TGCGCCAGCAGCCAAGAAAAAGAGAGAGTGGGGACAGATACGCAGTATTTT | CASSQEKERVGTDTQYF
TRBJ2-1 | TRBD2 | - | TRBV2 | TGTGCCAGCAGTGAATTAGGACTAGCGGGAAATGAGCAGTTCTTC | CASSELGLAGNEQFF
TRBJ2-3 | TRBD2 | - | TRBV5-1 | TGCGCCAGCAGCCTGGGACTAGCGGGAGGGGTGACAGATACGCAGTATTTT | CASSLGLAGGVTDTQYF